What follows are 9 T cell receptor beta chains derived from one specimen sequenced in a study of beta chain features in type 1 diabetes. Investigators reverse transcribed all isolated RNA, so they sequenced expressed TCRB transcripts. Data came from immunoSEQ multiplex PCR; TCRdb stores just in-frame clones and leaves some out. There are fewer than 500,000 clones in the sample; approximately 13% occur only once, and around 0.035% lies in the top ten. The sequenced sample was naive CD4+ T cells from blood. These TCRs come from a man aged 30 to 45 in good health.

The chain combines TRBV5-6 with TRBJ2-1, with D possibly TRBD2 on 6 matching bases. Germline assignment: CDR1 SGHDT and CDR2 YYEEEE. This CDR3 region has 12 residues. V was pared by 0 bases and J by 14 bases, with 12 bases between. The CDR3 loop is CASSLEPSEEFF. The CDR3 DNA reads as TGTGCCAGCAGCTTGGAGCCTAGCGAAGAGTTCTTC.

As regards this clone: Compared with germline, one end of the junction differs, possibly owing to a read error. This chain links TRBV29-1 with TRBJ1-5; D remains unclear. Germline V gene sequence: CDR1 SQVTM, CDR2 ANQGSEA. CDR3 size: 13 residues. The CDR3 here is CSVQENSNQPQHF. The CDR3 DNA reads TGCAGCGTTCAAGAAAATAGCAATCAGCCCCAGCATTTT.

The sample holds a few counts of this clone. This chain links TRBV7-2 with TRBJ2-1; D gene uncertain. This CDR3 region has 14 residues. V was trimmed by 1 base and J by 0 bases, leaving 4 bases between them. Germline loops: CDR1 SGHTA, CDR2 FQGNSA. In DNA form, the CDR3 reads TGTGCCAGCAGCTTAGTACCCTCCTACAATGAGCAGTTCTTC. Its translation: CASSLVPSYNEQFF.

V gene TRBV15 combines with J gene TRBJ2-5; D gene unclear. Germline values: CDR1 LNHNV, CDR2 YYDKDF (reference sequence). Trimming removed 0 bases from V and 0 bases from J, with 14 bases in between. The CDR3 is 17 residues long. CDR3 sequence (DNA): TGTGCCACCAGCAGAGATATTGGGGTGGGGTACCAAGAGACCCAGTACTTC. This encodes CATSRDIGVGYQETQYF.

This clone was counted a few times. V and J are TRBV7-6 and TRBJ2-5; TRBD2 matches at 8 bases. J was trimmed by 4 bases and V by 5 bases; bases with no gene match: 6. CDR1 SGHVS and CDR2 FNYEAQ come from the germline V gene. CDR3 length: 14 residues. In nucleotides, the CDR3 is TGTGCCAGCAGCAAGACTAGCGATAGAGAGACCCAGTACTTC. Translating gives CASSKTSDRETQYF. The full variable domain, its missing parts supplied by reference TRBV7-6 and TRBJ2-5, is GAGVSQSPRYKVTKRGQDVALRCDPISGHVSLYWYRQALGQGPEFLTYFNYEAQQDKSGLPNDRFSAERPEGSISTLTIQRTEQRDSAMYRCASSKTSDRETQYFGPGTRLLVL.

This rearrangement joins TRBV6-5 to TRBJ2-5, with 7 nucleotides matching TRBD1. The CDR3 covers 14 residues. The V gene end was trimmed by 6 bases and the J gene end by 2 bases; junction bases not matched to a gene: 6. Germline CDR1 and CDR2: MNHEY and SVGAGI. In DNA, the CDR3 is TGTGCCAGCAGAGACCGGGACAGACAAGAGACCCAGTACTTC. It encodes CASRDRDRQETQYF.

The rearrangement uses TRBV5-6 and TRBJ2-1; D gene uncertain. Between the trimmed V and J ends, which lost 0 bases and 6 bases, there was a span of 13 bases. The length of the CDR3 is 15 residues. The germline CDR1 and CDR2 sequences are SGHDT and YYEEEE. CDR3 residues: CASSLDLRETNEQFF. CDR3 sequence (DNA): TGTGCCAGCAGCTTGGATCTTCGAGAGACCAATGAGCAGTTCTTC.

In DNA form, the CDR3 reads TGTGCCATCAGCGCCAACTCCTACGAGCAGTACGTC. This gives the protein CAISANSYEQYV. The genes are TRBV10-3 and TRBJ2-7; the D is unclear. V was cut by 6 bases and J by 0 bases, with 6 bases left in between. Germline values: CDR1 ENHRY, CDR2 SYGVKD. The CDR3 runs to 12 residues.

The chain uses TRBV25-1 and TRBJ2-5, with D maybe TRBD2 (5 bases). Germline V gene data show CDR1 as MGHDK and CDR2 as SYGVNS. CDR3 length equals 14 residues. Trimming removed 1 base from V and 2 bases from J, with 8 bases in between. As DNA, the CDR3 is TGTGCCAGCAGTGAATTCGGGGTACAAGAGACCCAGTACTTC. It translates to CASSEFGVQETQYF. The full variable domain, its missing parts supplied by reference TRBV25-1 and TRBJ2-5, is EADIYQTPRYLVIGTGKKITLECSQTMGHDKMYWYQQDPGMELHLIHYSYGVNSTEKGDLSSESTVSRIRTEHFPLTLESARPSHTSQYLCASSEFGVQETQYFGPGTRLLVL.